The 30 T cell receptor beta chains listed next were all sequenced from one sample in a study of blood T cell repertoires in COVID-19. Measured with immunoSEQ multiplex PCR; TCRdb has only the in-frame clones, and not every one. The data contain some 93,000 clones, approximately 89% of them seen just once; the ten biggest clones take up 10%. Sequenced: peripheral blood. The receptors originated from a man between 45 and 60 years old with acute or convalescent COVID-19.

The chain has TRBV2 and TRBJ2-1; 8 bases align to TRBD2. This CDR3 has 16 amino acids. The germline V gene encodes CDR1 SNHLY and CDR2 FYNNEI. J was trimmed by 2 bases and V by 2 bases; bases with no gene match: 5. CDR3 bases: TGTGCCAGCAGTGAAAGGCGGGAGGATCCCTACAATGAGCAGTTCTTC. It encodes CASSERREDPYNEQFF.

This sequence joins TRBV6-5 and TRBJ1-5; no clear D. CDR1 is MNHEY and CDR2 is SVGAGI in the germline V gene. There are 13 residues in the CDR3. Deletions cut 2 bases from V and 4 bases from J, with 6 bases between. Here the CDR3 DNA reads TGTGCCAGCAGTTACACGGGGAATCAGCCCCAGCATTTT. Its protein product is CASSYTGNQPQHF.

The CDR3 DNA is TGTGCCAGCAGTTCCAGGACAGGGGCGCGAGAAAAACTGTTTTTT. Amino acids: CASSSRTGAREKLFF. This chain uses TRBV28 with TRBJ1-4; 9 bases map to TRBD1. The CDR3 has 15 amino acids. The germline V gene encodes CDR1 MDHEN and CDR2 SYDVKM. The J segment lost 8 bases and the V segment lost 4 bases, leaving 8 bases of the junction unmatched.

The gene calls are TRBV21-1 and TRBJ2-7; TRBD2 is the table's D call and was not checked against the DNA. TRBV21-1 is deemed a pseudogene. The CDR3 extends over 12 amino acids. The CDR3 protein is CASSKVVCEQYF. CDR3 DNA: TGTGCCAGCAGCAAAGTCGTGTGCGAGCAGTACTTC.

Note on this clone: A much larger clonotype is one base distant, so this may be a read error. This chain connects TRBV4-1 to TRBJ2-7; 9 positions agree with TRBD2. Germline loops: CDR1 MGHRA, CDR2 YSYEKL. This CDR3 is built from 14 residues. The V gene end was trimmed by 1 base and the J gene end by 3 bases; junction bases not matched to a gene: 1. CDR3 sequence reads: CASSQGREGYEQYF. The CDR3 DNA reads TGCGCCAGCAGCCAAGGGCGGGAGGGCTACGAGCAGTACTTC.

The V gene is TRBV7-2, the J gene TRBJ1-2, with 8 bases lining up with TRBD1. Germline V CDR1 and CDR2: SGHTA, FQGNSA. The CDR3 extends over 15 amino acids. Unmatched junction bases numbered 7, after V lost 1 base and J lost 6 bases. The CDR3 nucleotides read TGTGCCAGCAGCTTAGGACCCACAGGGGGTGATGGCTACACCTTC. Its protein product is CASSLGPTGGDGYTF.

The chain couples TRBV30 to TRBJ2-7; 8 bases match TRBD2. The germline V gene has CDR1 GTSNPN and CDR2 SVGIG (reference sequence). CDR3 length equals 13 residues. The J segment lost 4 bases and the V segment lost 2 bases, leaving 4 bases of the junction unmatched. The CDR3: CAWSFREGYEQYF. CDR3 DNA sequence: TGTGCCTGGAGTTTCCGGGAGGGGTACGAGCAGTACTTC. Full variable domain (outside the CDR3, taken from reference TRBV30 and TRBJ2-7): SQTIHQWPATLVQPVGSPLSLECTVEGTSNPNLYWYRQAAGRGLQLLFYSVGIGQISSEVPQNLSASRPQDRQFILSSKKLLLSDSGFYLCAWSFREGYEQYFGPGTRLTVT.

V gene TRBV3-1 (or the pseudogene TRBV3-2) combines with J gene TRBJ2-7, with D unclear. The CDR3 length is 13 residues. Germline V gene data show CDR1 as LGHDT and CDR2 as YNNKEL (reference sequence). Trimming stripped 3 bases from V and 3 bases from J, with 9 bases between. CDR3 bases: TGTGCCAGCAGCCACGGCAACTACTACGAGCAGTACTTC. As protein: CASSHGNYYEQYF.

CDR3: CASSYSRQTNYGYTF. CDR3 nucleotide sequence: TGTGCCAGCAGTTACTCGAGGCAGACGAACTATGGCTACACCTTC. The V gene is TRBV6-5, the J gene TRBJ1-2; D call uncertain. The germline V gene encodes CDR1 MNHEY and CDR2 SVGAGI. V was pared by 0 bases and J by 2 bases, with 10 bases between. The CDR3 covers 15 residues.

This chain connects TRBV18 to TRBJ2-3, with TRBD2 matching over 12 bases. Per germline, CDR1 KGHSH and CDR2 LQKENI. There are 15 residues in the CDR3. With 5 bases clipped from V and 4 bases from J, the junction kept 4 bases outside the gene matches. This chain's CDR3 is CASSWTSGDPDTQYF. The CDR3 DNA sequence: TGTGCCAGCTCATGGACTAGCGGGGACCCAGATACGCAGTATTTT.

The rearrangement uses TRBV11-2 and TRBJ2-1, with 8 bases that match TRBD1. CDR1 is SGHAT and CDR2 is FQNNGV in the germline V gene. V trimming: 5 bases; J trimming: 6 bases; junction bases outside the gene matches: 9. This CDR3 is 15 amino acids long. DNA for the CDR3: TGTGCCAGCAGCGCGGACAGGGTCTTAGGCAATGAGCAGTTCTTC. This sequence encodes CASSADRVLGNEQFF.

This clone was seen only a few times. The CDR3 is CASTPGQSNTGELFF. The DNA of the CDR3 is TGTGCCAGCACGCCGGGACAGAGTAACACCGGGGAGCTGTTTTTT. The V and J genes are TRBV6-5 and TRBJ2-2, with TRBD1 matching over 7 bases. CDR1 is MNHEY and CDR2 is SVGAGI in the germline V gene. J was trimmed by 2 bases and V by 7 bases; bases with no gene match: 7. The CDR3 totals 15 residues.

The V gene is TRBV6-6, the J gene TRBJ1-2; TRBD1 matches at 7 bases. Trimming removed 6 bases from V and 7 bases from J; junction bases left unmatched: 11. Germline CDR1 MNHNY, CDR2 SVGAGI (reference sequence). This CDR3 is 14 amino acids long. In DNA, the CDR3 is TGTGCCAGCAGAGTCACGGGACAGTTAGGTGGCTACACCTTC. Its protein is CASRVTGQLGGYTF.

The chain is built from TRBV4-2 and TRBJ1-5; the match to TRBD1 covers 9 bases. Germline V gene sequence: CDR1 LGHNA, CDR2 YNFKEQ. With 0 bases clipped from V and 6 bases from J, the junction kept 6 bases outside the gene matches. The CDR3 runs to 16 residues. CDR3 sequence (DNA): TGTGCCAGCAGCCAAGAAGTCGGGACAGGGTTTCAGCCCCAGCATTTT. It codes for CASSQEVGTGFQPQHF.

CDR3 sequence reads: CASRELTRTNSPLHF. The CDR3 nucleotides are TGTGCCAGCAGGGAGCTTACTAGAACAAATTCACCCCTCCACTTT. The rearrangement joins TRBV2 to TRBJ1-6; D remains ambiguous. The CDR3 is 15 amino acids. Germline assignment: CDR1 SNHLY and CDR2 FYNNEI. Deletions cut 6 bases from V and 7 bases from J, with 16 bases between.

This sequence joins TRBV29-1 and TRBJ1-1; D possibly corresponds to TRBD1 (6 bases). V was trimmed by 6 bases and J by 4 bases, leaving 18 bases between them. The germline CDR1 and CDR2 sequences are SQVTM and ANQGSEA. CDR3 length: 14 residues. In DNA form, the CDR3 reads TGCAGCGTCGTTCATGGGGGACAAGGCACTGAAGCTTTCTTT. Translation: CSVVHGGQGTEAFF.

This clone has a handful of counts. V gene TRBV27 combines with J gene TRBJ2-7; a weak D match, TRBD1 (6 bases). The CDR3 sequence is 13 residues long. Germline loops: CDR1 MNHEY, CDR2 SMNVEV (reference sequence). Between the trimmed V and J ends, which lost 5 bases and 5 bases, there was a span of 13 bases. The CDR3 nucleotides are TGTGCCAGCAGTCCCAATCAGGGGAACGAGCAGTACTTC. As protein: CASSPNQGNEQYF.

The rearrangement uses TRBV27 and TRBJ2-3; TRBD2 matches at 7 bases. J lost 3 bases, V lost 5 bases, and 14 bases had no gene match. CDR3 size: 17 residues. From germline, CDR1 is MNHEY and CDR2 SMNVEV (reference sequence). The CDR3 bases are TGTGCCAGCAGTCTCATGGGCGTAAGCGGGAAAACAGATACGCAGTATTTT. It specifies CASSLMGVSGKTDTQYF.

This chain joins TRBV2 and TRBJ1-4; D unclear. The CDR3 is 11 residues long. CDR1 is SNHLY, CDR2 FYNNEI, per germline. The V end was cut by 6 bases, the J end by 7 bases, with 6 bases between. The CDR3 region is CASRLSEKLFF. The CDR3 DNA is TGTGCCAGCAGATTGAGTGAAAAACTGTTTTTT.

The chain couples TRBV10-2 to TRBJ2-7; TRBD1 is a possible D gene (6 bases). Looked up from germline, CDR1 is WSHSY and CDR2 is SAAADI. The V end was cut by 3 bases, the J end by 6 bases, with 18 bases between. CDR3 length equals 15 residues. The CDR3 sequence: CASSDPGTNSREQYF. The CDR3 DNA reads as TGCGCCAGCAGTGACCCCGGGACAAATAGCCGCGAGCAGTACTTC.

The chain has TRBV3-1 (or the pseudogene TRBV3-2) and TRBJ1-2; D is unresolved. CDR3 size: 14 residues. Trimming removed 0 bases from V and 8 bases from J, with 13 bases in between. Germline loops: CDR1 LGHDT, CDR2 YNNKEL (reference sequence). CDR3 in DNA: TGTGCCAGCAGCCAAGAAGATGGGAGCAGAGGCTACACCTTC. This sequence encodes CASSQEDGSRGYTF.

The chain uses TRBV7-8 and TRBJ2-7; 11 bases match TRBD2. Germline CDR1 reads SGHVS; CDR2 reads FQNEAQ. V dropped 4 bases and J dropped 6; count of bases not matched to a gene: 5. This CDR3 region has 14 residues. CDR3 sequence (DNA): TGTGCCAGCAGCTCTGGGACTAGCGGAACCGAGCAGTACTTC. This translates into CASSSGTSGTEQYF.

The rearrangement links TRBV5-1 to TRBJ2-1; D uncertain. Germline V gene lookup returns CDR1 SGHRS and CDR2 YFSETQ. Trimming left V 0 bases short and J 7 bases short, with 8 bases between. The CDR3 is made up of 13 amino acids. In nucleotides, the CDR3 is TGCGCCAGCAGCTTGGCCTCAGTGAATGAGCAGTTCTTC. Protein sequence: CASSLASVNEQFF.

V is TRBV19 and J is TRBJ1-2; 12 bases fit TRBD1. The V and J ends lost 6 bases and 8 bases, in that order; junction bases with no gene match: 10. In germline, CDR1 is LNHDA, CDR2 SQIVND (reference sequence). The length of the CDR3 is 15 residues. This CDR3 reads CASRGQGAAGVGYTF. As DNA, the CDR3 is TGTGCCAGTAGGGGACAGGGGGCCGCTGGGGTCGGCTACACCTTC.

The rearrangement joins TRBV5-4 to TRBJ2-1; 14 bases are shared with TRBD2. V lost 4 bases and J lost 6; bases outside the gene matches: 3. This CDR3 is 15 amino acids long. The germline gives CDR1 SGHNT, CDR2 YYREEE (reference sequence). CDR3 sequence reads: CASSEGLAGVNEQFF. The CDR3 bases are TGTGCCAGCAGCGAGGGACTAGCGGGAGTCAATGAGCAGTTCTTC.

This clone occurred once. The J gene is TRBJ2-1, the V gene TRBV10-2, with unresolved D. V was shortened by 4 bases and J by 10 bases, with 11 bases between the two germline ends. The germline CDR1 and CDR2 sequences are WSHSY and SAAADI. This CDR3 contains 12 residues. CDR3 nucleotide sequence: TGCGCCAGCAGTGTCTCGTTCTTCGAGCAGTTCTTC. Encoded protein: CASSVSFFEQFF.

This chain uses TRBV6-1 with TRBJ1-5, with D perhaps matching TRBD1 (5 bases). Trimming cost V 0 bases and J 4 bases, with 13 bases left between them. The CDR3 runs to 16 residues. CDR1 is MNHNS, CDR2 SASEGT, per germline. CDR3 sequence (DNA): TGTGCCAGCAGTGAAGCGCCGTATCGGGGGAATCAGCCCCAGCATTTT. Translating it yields CASSEAPYRGNQPQHF.

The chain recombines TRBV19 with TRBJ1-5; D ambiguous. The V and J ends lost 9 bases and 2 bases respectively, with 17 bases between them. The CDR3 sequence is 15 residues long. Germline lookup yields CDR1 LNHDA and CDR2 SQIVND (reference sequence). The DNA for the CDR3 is TGTGCCAGCAAAGGCGGCACAGCGGGCAATCAGCCCCAGCATTTT. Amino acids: CASKGGTAGNQPQHF.

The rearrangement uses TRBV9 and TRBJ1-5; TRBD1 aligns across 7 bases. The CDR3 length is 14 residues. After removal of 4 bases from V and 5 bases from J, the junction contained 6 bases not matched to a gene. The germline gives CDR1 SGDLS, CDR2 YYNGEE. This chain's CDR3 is CASSPGQDHQPQHF. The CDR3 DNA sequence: TGTGCCAGCAGCCCAGGACAGGATCATCAGCCCCAGCATTTT.

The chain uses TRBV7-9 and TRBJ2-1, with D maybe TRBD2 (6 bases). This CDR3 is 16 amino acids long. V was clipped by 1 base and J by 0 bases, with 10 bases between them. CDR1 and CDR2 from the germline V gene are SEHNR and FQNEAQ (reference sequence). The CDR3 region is CASSLGPGSSYNEQFF. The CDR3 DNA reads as TGTGCCAGCAGCTTAGGGCCCGGGAGCTCCTACAATGAGCAGTTCTTC.